This TCR beta chain was recovered during a study of blood T cell repertoires in COVID-19. Clones were sequenced by immunoSEQ multiplex PCR, and TCRdb holds only the in-frame ones, with some missing. The repertoire holds roughly 130,000 clones, with about four fifths as singletons. CDR3 length equals 17 residues. Germline V gene sequence: CDR1 ENHRY, CDR2 SYGVKD. V lost 6 bases, J lost 4 bases, and 13 bases stayed unmatched. This TCR came from a woman between 50 and 59 years old with acute or convalescent COVID-19. The sequencing sample was made of peripheral blood. The V and J genes are TRBV10-3 and TRBJ2-1, with 9 bases fitting TRBD1. The CDR3 DNA is TGTGCCATCAGGGGACAGGGCCGACTAGATGGTTACAATGAGCAGTTCTTC. Translated, it gives CAIRGQGRLDGYNEQFF.